This T cell receptor beta chain came from a study of shared clonotypes between healthy human individuals. Turning to the study itself: Per donor, CD8 memory used one plate, CD8 naive used two, CD4 memory used three and CD4 naive used three. Whole-study findings and limits: Generation probabilities of non-shared clonotypes were lower (relative to those shared by all four donors).

The genomic DNA of each subset was split evenly across several immunoSEQ plates. Profiled with immunoSEQ multiplex PCR; TCRdb holds only in-frame clones, not every one. The profile shows some 2.1 million clones, approximately 94% of them singletons. Worth noting for this clone: Its antigen remains unidentified.

Naive CD8 isolation took CD45RO-negative cells positively selected for CCR7 and excluded terminally differentiated effector memory CD45RA+ cells. The TCR sequence derives from a man between 18 and 35 years old in good health. Sequences were obtained from naive CD8+ T cells sorted from blood.

CDR3 bases: TGTGCCAGCAGCCAAGATGAGGGGGAAAACACTGAAGCTTTCTTT. It specifies CASSQDEGENTEAFF. This chain connects TRBV4-2 to TRBJ1-1; D is perhaps TRBD1 (6 bases). V dropped 0 bases and J dropped 2 bases, with 10 bases sitting between them. The CDR3 is 15 residues long. Germline CDR1 reads LGHNA; CDR2 reads YNFKEQ.